These 26 T cell receptor beta chains were all obtained from the same sample, sequenced in a study of cytotoxic CD8 clonotypes in ibrutinib-treated CLL. Assay used: immunoSEQ multiplex PCR; TCRdb lists only in-frame clones, some missing. Of about 7,600 clones in the sample, around 85% are singletons; the top ten hold about 3.7%. The sequencing here drew on PBMCs, taken before ibrutinib treatment. The receptors here all came from a human donor with chronic lymphocytic leukemia.

V and J are TRBV19 and TRBJ2-3, with D unresolved. Germline CDR1 and CDR2: LNHDA and SQIVND (reference sequence). Trimming cost V 3 bases and J 3 bases, with 10 bases left between them. The CDR3 runs 14 residues. The CDR3 DNA reads as TGTGCCAGTAGTATTCCGCCAGCTACAGATACGCAGTATTTT. Encoded protein: CASSIPPATDTQYF.

The chain has TRBV28 and TRBJ2-7; D is unresolved. There are 14 residues in the CDR3. V lost 3 bases to trimming and J lost 2 bases, with 11 bases between them. Germline CDR1 and CDR2: MDHEN and SYDVKM. CDR3 protein: CASSLILTPYEQYF. As DNA, the CDR3 is TGTGCCAGCAGTTTGATCTTGACACCCTACGAGCAGTACTTC.

The chain combines TRBV5-1 with TRBJ2-3; TRBD2 matches at 8 bases. Trimming removed 4 bases from V and 1 base from J; junction bases left unmatched: 11. Germline assignment: CDR1 SGHRS and CDR2 YFSETQ. This CDR3 comprises 17 residues. CDR3 protein: CASSRMERGQGTDTQYF. The CDR3 nucleotides read TGCGCCAGCAGCCGTATGGAGCGGGGGCAGGGCACAGATACGCAGTATTTT. Full variable domain (rest looked up from reference TRBV5-1 and TRBJ2-3): KAGVTQTPRYLIKTRGQQVTLSCSPISGHRSVSWYQQTPGQGLQFLFEYFSETQRNKGNFPGRFSGRQFSNSRSEMNVSTLELGDSALYLCASSRMERGQGTDTQYFGPGTRLTVL.

V gene TRBV4-2 combines with J gene TRBJ1-2; unclear D gene. The CDR3 length is 12 residues. Germline V gene sequence: CDR1 LGHNA, CDR2 YNFKEQ. The ends were cut back, 0 bases at V and 4 bases at J, with 3 bases in the middle. In DNA, the CDR3 is TGTGCCAGCAGCCAAGATGCCTATGGCTACACCTTC. It yields the protein CASSQDAYGYTF.

The CDR3 loop is CASSPGTQSYEQYF. The CDR3 nucleotides read TGCGCCAGCAGCCCCGGGACACAGTCCTACGAGCAGTACTTC. The gene calls are TRBV4-3 and TRBJ2-7; D possibly corresponds to TRBD1 (6 bases). The V and J ends lost 4 bases and 1 base respectively, with 11 bases between them. This CDR3 has 14 amino acids. Germline V gene sequence: CDR1 LGHNA, CDR2 YSLEER.

This clone was seen a few times. The chain recombines TRBV30 with TRBJ1-5, with a weak D call TRBD1 (5 bases). V lost 0 bases to trimming and J lost 6 bases, with 15 bases between them. The germline V gene encodes CDR1 GTSNPN and CDR2 SVGIG (reference sequence). The CDR3 totals 15 residues. The CDR3 nucleotides are TGTGCCTGGAGTGTATCGCCAGGGCCGACTCAGCCCCAGCATTTT. Residues: CAWSVSPGPTQPQHF. The entire variable domain, with the rest obtained from reference TRBV30 and TRBJ1-5, is as follows: SQTIHQWPATLVQPVGSPLSLECTVEGTSNPNLYWYRQAAGRGLQLLFYSVGIGQISSEVPQNLSASRPQDRQFILSSKKLLLSDSGFYLCAWSVSPGPTQPQHFGDGTRLSIL.

This clone has just one count. The rearrangement links TRBV19 to TRBJ1-4; D possibly corresponds to TRBD1 (6 bases). Trimming shortened V by 10 bases and J by 7 bases, and 22 bases separated the two germline ends. The germline gives CDR1 LNHDA, CDR2 SQIVND (reference sequence). CDR3 length: 15 amino acids. The CDR3 coding sequence is TGTGCCACCAGCGCCCCAGGGGCCCCAGGTGAAAAACTGTTTTTT. Its protein is CATSAPGAPGEKLFF.

This chain uses TRBV27 with TRBJ1-5, with D perhaps matching TRBD1 (5 bases). Looked up from germline, CDR1 is MNHEY and CDR2 is SMNVEV (reference sequence). Deletions cut 5 bases from V and 4 bases from J, with 12 bases between. The CDR3 contains 14 residues. The CDR3 loop is CASSPRAPNQPQHF. In DNA, the CDR3 is TGTGCCAGCAGTCCCAGGGCCCCAAATCAGCCCCAGCATTTT.

The chain employs TRBV27 and TRBJ2-7; TRBD1 is a possible D gene (6 bases). The CDR3 sequence is 14 residues long. From germline, CDR1 is MNHEY and CDR2 SMNVEV (reference sequence). V was trimmed by 4 bases and J by 2 bases, leaving 12 bases between them. The CDR3 here is CASSSRQDPYEQYF. The CDR3 nucleotides are TGTGCCAGCAGTTCCCGACAGGACCCCTACGAGCAGTACTTC.

The chain joins TRBV19 to TRBJ1-2; D remains ambiguous. The germline V gene encodes CDR1 LNHDA and CDR2 SQIVND (reference sequence). This CDR3 is 19 amino acids long. The germline V and J ends were trimmed by 3 bases and 3 bases, with 26 bases remaining between them. CDR3 sequence (DNA): TGTGCCAGTAGTATTGCTACTGGTGGCGGCACCCCCGGGTACTATGGCTACACCTTC. Translation gives CASSIATGGGTPGYYGYTF.

This chain connects TRBV7-2 to TRBJ1-2; D not resolved. The CDR3 runs to 14 residues. V dropped 1 base and J dropped 2 bases, with 8 bases sitting between them. CDR1 is SGHTA and CDR2 is FQGNSA in the germline V gene. CDR3 sequence (DNA): TGTGCCAGCAGCTTAGGTTTCGGGAACTATGGCTACACCTTC. It codes for CASSLGFGNYGYTF. Complete variable domain (other parts from reference TRBV7-2 and TRBJ1-2): GAGVSQSPSNKVTEKGKDVELRCDPISGHTALYWYRQSLGQGLEFLIYFQGNSAPDKSGLPSDRFSAERTGGSVSTLTIQRTQQEDSAVYLCASSLGFGNYGYTFGSGTRLTVV.

V gene TRBV5-1 combines with J gene TRBJ2-5; 8 nucleotides line up with TRBD1. Trimming cost V 1 base and J 4 bases; bases outside gene matches: 15. CDR1 is SGHRS, CDR2 YFSETQ, per germline. The CDR3 has 18 residues. CDR3 loop: CASSLPRDRPLTGETQYF. Here the CDR3 DNA reads TGCGCCAGCAGCTTGCCCCGGGACAGGCCATTGACGGGAGAGACCCAGTACTTC. The entire variable domain, with the rest obtained from reference TRBV5-1 and TRBJ2-5, is as follows: KAGVTQTPRYLIKTRGQQVTLSCSPISGHRSVSWYQQTPGQGLQFLFEYFSETQRNKGNFPGRFSGRQFSNSRSEMNVSTLELGDSALYLCASSLPRDRPLTGETQYFGPGTRLLVL.

The rearrangement links TRBV29-1 to TRBJ2-5; tentatively, D is TRBD1 (5 bases). V lost 2 bases to trimming and J lost 7 bases, with 20 bases between them. The CDR3 extends over 15 amino acids. Germline lookup yields CDR1 SQVTM and CDR2 ANQGSEA. CDR3 bases: TGCAGCGTTGAAAGGGGTTACAGCGCCAAGGGGACCCAGTACTTC. Protein: CSVERGYSAKGTQYF.

The rearrangement uses TRBV6-5 and TRBJ1-2; TRBD1 matches 7 bases. Germline-derived CDR1 and CDR2 are MNHEY and SVGAGI. The V gene end was trimmed by 5 bases and the J gene end by 7 bases; junction bases not matched to a gene: 7. This CDR3 has 13 amino acids. The chain's CDR3 is CASSRNGQVGYTF. The DNA of the CDR3 is TGTGCCAGCAGTCGCAACGGACAGGTTGGCTACACCTTC.

The V and J genes are TRBV9 and TRBJ2-1; 8 bases match TRBD2. This CDR3 has 15 residues. The J segment lost 7 bases and the V segment lost 0 bases, leaving 6 bases of the junction unmatched. CDR1 is SGDLS and CDR2 is YYNGEE in the germline V gene. The CDR3 protein is CASSVDDTGGNEQFF. In DNA, the CDR3 is TGTGCCAGCAGCGTAGACGACACGGGAGGGAATGAGCAGTTCTTC.

The V call is TRBV5-3, the J call TRBJ1-1; the match to TRBD1 covers 9 bases. TRBV5-3 qualifies as an ORF whose function is uncertain. The CDR3 runs to 15 residues. Trimming removed 4 bases from V and 5 bases from J; junction bases left unmatched: 9. CDR3 amino acids: CARSRKQGALTEAFF. CDR3 DNA: TGTGCCAGAAGCAGAAAACAGGGGGCGCTTACTGAAGCTTTCTTT.

The rearrangement uses TRBV5-5 and TRBJ2-7, with 9 bases that match TRBD2. There are 14 residues in the CDR3. The V and J ends lost 4 bases and 5 bases, in that order; junction bases with no gene match: 7. Germline-derived CDR1 and CDR2 are SGHKS and YYEKEE (reference sequence). The CDR3 DNA sequence: TGTGCCAGCAGCACCTCTAGCGGGACCAACGAGCAGTACTTC. Its protein product is CASSTSSGTNEQYF.

The V gene is TRBV9, the J gene TRBJ2-3, with no clear D. The V end was cut by 2 bases, the J end by 2 bases, with 9 bases between. Germline V gene sequence: CDR1 SGDLS, CDR2 YYNGEE. The CDR3 length is 14 residues. The CDR3 protein is CASSVGGTTDTQYF. For the CDR3, the DNA is TGTGCCAGCAGCGTTGGCGGAACCACAGATACGCAGTATTTT.

The V call is TRBV28, the J call TRBJ2-7; 10 bases are shared with TRBD2. V lost 6 bases to trimming and J lost 5 bases; unmatched junction nucleotides: 10. CDR3 length: 15 residues. CDR1 MDHEN and CDR2 SYDVKM come from the germline V gene. The CDR3 bases are TGTGCCAGCAGCTCGGGTGGGCTAGCGGGGGACGAGCAGTACTTC. Protein product: CASSSGGLAGDEQYF.

V gene TRBV5-5 combines with J gene TRBJ2-7; TRBD2 agrees at 7 bases. Germline assignment: CDR1 SGHKS and CDR2 YYEKEE (reference sequence). V gave up 0 bases and J gave up 2 bases; unmatched junction bases: 5. The CDR3 extends over 15 amino acids. The CDR3 DNA reads TGTGCCAGCAGCTTGGAACCCCGGGGGGCCTACGAGCAGTACTTC. Amino acid sequence: CASSLEPRGAYEQYF.

This clone showed up just a few times. The chain couples TRBV18 to TRBJ1-2; the match to TRBD1 covers 8 bases. From germline, CDR1 is KGHSH and CDR2 LQKENI. The CDR3 sequence is 16 residues long. V lost 3 bases, J lost 8 bases, and 14 bases stayed unmatched. CDR3 sequence (DNA): TGTGCCAGCTCACCTGCTTCTAGGCAGGGGGCGGCCGGCTACACCTTC. Translated, it gives CASSPASRQGAAGYTF.

The chain links TRBV5-1 to TRBJ1-2; D unclear. Trimming shortened V by 4 bases and J by 8 bases, and 15 bases separated the two germline ends. The CDR3 has 13 amino acids. Germline values: CDR1 SGHRS, CDR2 YFSETQ. CDR3 loop: CASSPNIGRGYTF. DNA for the CDR3: TGCGCCAGCAGCCCGAATATTGGGCGAGGCTACACCTTC.

This clone was found once. This chain uses TRBV5-1 with TRBJ2-3; D possibly uses TRBD1 or TRBD2 (5 bases each). This CDR3 has 18 amino acids. V gave up 7 bases and J gave up 1 base, with 25 bases separating them. Per the germline V gene, CDR1 is SGHRS and CDR2 is YFSETQ. CDR3 coding DNA: TGCGCCAGCGGGCCCGGGACGATGGGTAGCGCTGGCACAGATACGCAGTATTTT. The encoded protein is CASGPGTMGSAGTDTQYF.

The chain couples TRBV15 to TRBJ2-1; 10 nucleotides match TRBD2. Trimming removed 4 bases from V and 0 bases from J; junction bases left unmatched: 6. This CDR3 spans 17 amino acids. CDR1 and CDR2 (germline): LNHNV, YYDKDF (reference sequence). The CDR3 DNA is TGTGCCACCAGCAAAGCGGGAGGGTTCGGCTCCTACAATGAGCAGTTCTTC. Translated: CATSKAGGFGSYNEQFF.

This clone has more than one count but fewer than ten. Here the CDR3 DNA reads TGTGCCAGCAGCGTAGCTTTGCGCACCGGGGAGCTGTTTTTT. Translated: CASSVALRTGELFF. The J gene is TRBJ2-2, the V gene TRBV9; D unresolved. The germline gives CDR1 SGDLS, CDR2 YYNGEE. V dropped 0 bases and J dropped 4 bases, with 7 bases sitting between them. This CDR3 has 14 residues.

V gene TRBV4-3 combines with J gene TRBJ2-7; D may be TRBD2 (7 bases). CDR1 is LGHNA, CDR2 YSLEER, per germline. V dropped 0 bases and J dropped 3 bases, with 15 bases sitting between them. This CDR3 is 16 amino acids long. CDR3 in amino acids: CASSQESGGFGYEQYF. The CDR3 nucleotides are TGCGCCAGCAGCCAAGAATCGGGGGGCTTCGGCTACGAGCAGTACTTC.